This TCR beta chain was found in a study of blood T cells in healthy people across ages. This CDR3 has 17 residues. Germline CDR1 reads SGHRS; CDR2 reads YFSETQ. V gave up 4 bases and J gave up 4 bases, with 23 bases separating them. General study results and limits: Investigators treated diversity estimates from one million T cells as underestimates.

PCR was performed a second time for 7 to 11 cycles using a sample-barcoded 5' primer and a J-beta primer mix. From the 5' RACE reads, TCRdb called clonotypes with MiXCR, one entry per CDR3 protein. This table holds around 1,000,000 distinct CDR3 sequences, roughly a quarter found once. With respect to this clonotype: The antigen is undetermined.

The same data also contributed to another study, on T cells of mothers and their children. As reported in that work: Related mother and child pairs showed slightly greater overlap (not significant) than unrelated pairs did.

Sequencing was carried out using blood. This sequence originates from a girl aged 2 to 9 in good health. The V and J genes are TRBV5-1 and TRBJ1-1; the D gene is possibly TRBD1 (5 bases). This CDR3 reads CASSLNGGMLGFTEAFF. CDR3 nucleotide sequence: TGCGCCAGCAGCCTCAATGGGGGGATGTTGGGATTCACTGAAGCTTTCTTT. Supplemented by reference TRBV5-1 and TRBJ1-1, the full variable domain reads KAGVTQTPRYLIKTRGQQVTLSCSPISGHRSVSWYQQTPGQGLQFLFEYFSETQRNKGNFPGRFSGRQFSNSRSEMNVSTLELGDSALYLCASSLNGGMLGFTEAFFGQGTRLTVV.